This T cell receptor beta chain derives from a study of blood T cell repertoires in COVID-19. Overall study: Acute and convalescent COVID-19 specimens originated in the United States, Italy and Spain. PBMCs, B-cell-depleted T cells, or T cells were the source of the cDNA or gDNA that made up the material.

In the authors' workflow: Reference gene primer amplification yielded estimated nucleated cell counts. Produced via immunoSEQ multiplex PCR; TCRdb's table is partial and in-frame only. D and trimming were read from the DNA, whereas the V and J calls and clone size are those reported in that table. The sample holds approximately 120,000 clones, 88% seen once. The CDR3 loop spans 15 amino acids. Germline V lookup: CDR1 LNHDA, CDR2 SQIVND (reference sequence). V was pared by 6 bases and J by 11 bases, with 15 bases of the junction left unmatched. This clone has just one count. The clonotype was recovered from a human donor in a cohort sampled during active COVID-19. V is TRBV19 and J is TRBJ1-1, with 10 bases lining up with TRBD1. Source material: peripheral blood. CDR3 amino acids: CASRNTWDRGTDAFF. DNA for the CDR3: TGTGCCAGTAGGAATACTTGGGACAGGGGTACCGACGCTTTCTTT.